This entry is about one T cell receptor (beta chain). Its antigen is unidentified. These data are taken from a study of T cell responses to AZD1222 COVID-19 vaccine. Study-level results: White British ancestry dominated among donors, who included more females, and clonal diversity was possibly underestimated.

The trim removed 8 bases at V and 4 bases at J, leaving 6 bases unmatched. This CDR3 comprises 14 residues. Germline CDR1 MNHEY, CDR2 SVGAGI. Using immunoSEQ multiplex PCR, the repertoire was profiled, and TCRdb retains in-frame clones only, with some absent. The table includes 130,000 or so clones, roughly 91% detected once. Sequenced material: peripheral blood, taken on day 0 of AZD1222 vaccination. The receptor's source is an adult in good health. The rearrangement joins TRBV6-5 to TRBJ1-4, with 8 nucleotides matching TRBD1. CDR3 sequence (DNA): TGTGCCAGCTTGAGGACAGGGTTTAATGAAAAACTGTTTTTT. Translation: CASLRTGFNEKLFF.